This entry lists 2 T cell receptor beta chains sequenced from one sample in a study of technical replicates of blood from a few donors. Produced via immunoSEQ multiplex PCR; TCRdb's table is partial and in-frame only. The sample includes about 93,000 clones, approximately 95% of them seen just once. The source material was T cells isolated from PBMCs. The receptors derive from a human donor in good health.

The J gene is TRBJ2-7, the V gene TRBV5-1; 11 bases agree with TRBD2. CDR3 length: 18 amino acids. Germline V gene data show CDR1 as SGHRS and CDR2 as YFSETQ. V dropped 4 bases and J dropped 0; count of bases not matched to a gene: 12. CDR3 coding DNA: TGCGCCAGCAGCCCGGGACAGGGACTAGCGGCGTACTCCTACGAGCAGTACTTC. Its protein is CASSPGQGLAAYSYEQYF.

This chain uses TRBV29-1 with TRBJ2-3; 9 positions match TRBD2. Trimming at V came to 8 bases and at J to 1 base, leaving 10 bases not matched to a gene. The CDR3 covers 15 residues. From germline, CDR1 is SQVTM and CDR2 ANQGSEA. The CDR3 DNA sequence: TGCAGCACGGCGGGGGCTAGCGGGGGCACAGATACGCAGTATTTT. Protein: CSTAGASGGTDTQYF.